This TCR beta chain is drawn from a study of cytotoxic CD8 clonotypes in ibrutinib-treated CLL. With 0 bases removed from V and 0 bases from J, the gap between germline ends came to 4 bases. The V gene's germline CDR1 is SGHRS and CDR2 YFSETQ. The CDR3 runs 14 residues. TCRdb keeps only in-frame clones here, not all; method: immunoSEQ multiplex PCR. The repertoire holds 150,000 to 200,000 clones, with 70% to 85% as singletons. This receptor was identified in a human donor with chronic lymphocytic leukemia. The J gene is TRBJ1-5, the V gene TRBV5-1; D remains unclear. This specimen consisted of PBMCs, obtained after 12 months of ibrutinib treatment. The CDR3 region has the DNA TGCGCCAGCAGCTTGGAGAGTAGCAATCAGCCCCAGCATTTT. It encodes CASSLESSNQPQHF.